These T cell receptor beta chains were read from a single sample in a study of PD-1 blockade in classical Hodgkin lymphoma. Repertoires were generated with immunoSEQ multiplex PCR, while TCRdb's copy carries only in-frame clones and drops some. The sample includes approximately 84,000 clones, around 80% of them seen just once. The sequencing here drew on peripheral blood mononuclear cells (PBMCs), taken before the fourth cycle of nivolumab. The origin of the receptors is a human donor with classical Hodgkin lymphoma. Each CDR3 is given with its conserved first and last residue.

CDR3 protein: CASSSSNSPLHF
V gene: TRBV7-9
J gene: TRBJ1-6

CDR3 protein: CASSPDGQDYNEQFF
V gene: TRBV18
J gene: TRBJ2-1

CDR3 protein: CASSLKSTNEKLFF
V gene: TRBV5-6
J gene: TRBJ1-4

CDR3 protein: CASSLLGLDTGELFF
V gene: TRBV6-4
J gene: TRBJ2-2

CDR3 protein: CASSTFADLGVSNEQFF
V gene: TRBV7-9
J gene: TRBJ2-1

CDR3 protein: CASSSTFGTTDTQYF
V gene: TRBV7-8
J gene: TRBJ2-3

CDR3 protein: CASSPQSESIQYF
V gene: TRBV6-5
J gene: TRBJ2-4

CDR3 protein: CASSLNPRQETQYF
V gene: TRBV5-1
J gene: TRBJ2-5

CDR3 protein: CSVEDNLLEGAFF
V gene: TRBV29-1
J gene: TRBJ1-1

CDR3 protein: CASSLTDRDYEQYF
V gene: TRBV5-4
J gene: TRBJ2-7

CDR3 protein: CASSIRLAASYNEQFF
V gene: TRBV19
J gene: TRBJ2-1

CDR3 protein: CASSLPGTPLGNEQFF
V gene: TRBV7-2
J gene: TRBJ2-1

CDR3 protein: CASSPAGIYGYTF
V gene: TRBV19
J gene: TRBJ1-2

CDR3 protein: CSVELRQFEQFF
V gene: TRBV29-1
J gene: TRBJ2-1

CDR3 protein: CASSEEPGRSYEQYF
V gene: TRBV5-1
J gene: TRBJ2-7

CDR3 protein: CAAAQTGQGLWTQYF
V gene: TRBV28
J gene: TRBJ2-5

CDR3 protein: CSVTGSGDTEAFF
V gene: TRBV29-1
J gene: TRBJ1-1

CDR3 protein: CSGQRMSEQFF
V gene: TRBV29-1
J gene: TRBJ2-1

CDR3 protein: CASSRTGPGGANVLTF
V gene: TRBV19
J gene: TRBJ2-6

CDR3 protein: CSVSGLAGAGEQYF
V gene: TRBV29-1
J gene: TRBJ2-7

CDR3 protein: CASSTRLYNEQFF
V gene: TRBV11-1
J gene: TRBJ2-1

CDR3 protein: CASSEGGAGGTQYF
V gene: TRBV25-1
J gene: TRBJ2-3

CDR3 protein: CASSEATSGYNEQFF
V gene: TRBV2
J gene: TRBJ2-1

CDR3 protein: CASSVTTEGGLGYGYTF
V gene: TRBV9
J gene: TRBJ1-2

CDR3 protein: CASASWGFGSNQPQHF
V gene: TRBV19
J gene: TRBJ1-5

CDR3 protein: CASSPYGDYRSRTYEQYF
V gene: TRBV7-3
J gene: TRBJ2-7

CDR3 protein: CASSPSGLSYEQYF
V gene: TRBV11-1
J gene: TRBJ2-7

CDR3 protein: CASSPGQGSSYEQYF
V gene: TRBV11-3
J gene: TRBJ2-7

CDR3 protein: CASSRGHQPQHF
V gene: TRBV28
J gene: TRBJ1-5

CDR3 protein: CAIRGTGGNTEAFF
V gene: TRBV10-3
J gene: TRBJ1-1

CDR3 protein: CASTWGGSNIYNEQFF
V gene: TRBV19
J gene: TRBJ2-1

CDR3 protein: CASSSDLVTQYF
V gene: TRBV11-1
J gene: TRBJ2-3

CDR3 protein: CASSLWDREGYGYTF
V gene: TRBV28
J gene: TRBJ1-2

CDR3 protein: CASSPRRGVVNTEAFF
V gene: TRBV7-8
J gene: TRBJ1-1

CDR3 protein: CASSVEGLAGDEQYF
V gene: TRBV9
J gene: -

CDR3 protein: CASSGLTVETQYF
V gene: TRBV7-2
J gene: TRBJ2-5

CDR3 protein: CASSLGTPTTDTQYF
V gene: TRBV7-2
J gene: TRBJ2-3

CDR3 protein: CATSREGVEAFF
V gene: TRBV15
J gene: TRBJ1-1

CDR3 protein: CAISESQGGYTF
V gene: TRBV10-3
J gene: TRBJ1-2

CDR3 protein: CASSYLSNGYTF
V gene: TRBV6-6
J gene: TRBJ1-2

CDR3 protein: CASSVIGLSSYNEQFF
V gene: TRBV9
J gene: TRBJ2-1

CDR3 protein: CASSDTSGYEQYF
V gene: TRBV2
J gene: TRBJ2-7

CDR3 protein: CASVPGLATNTGELFF
V gene: TRBV7-6
J gene: TRBJ2-2

CDR3 protein: CASSSTGGAYTGELFF
V gene: TRBV5-1
J gene: TRBJ2-2

CDR3 protein: CASNRAAAPGETQYF
V gene: TRBV19
J gene: TRBJ2-5

CDR3 protein: CASGTGINYGYTF
V gene: TRBV6-1
J gene: TRBJ1-2

CDR3 protein: CASSARGRLYEQYF
V gene: TRBV6-1
J gene: TRBJ2-7

CDR3 protein: CASSITGWLNQPQHF
V gene: TRBV19
J gene: TRBJ1-5